Given below is one T cell receptor beta chain in context. No antigen is known for it. The CDR3 consists of 16 residues. V lost 4 bases and J 8 bases, leaving 23 bases between the germline ends. Per the germline V gene, CDR1 is LGHNA and CDR2 is YSLEER. These data originate in a study of cytomegalovirus exposure and HLA in healthy donors. This PCR relied on a set of 60 Vbeta primers and 13 Jbeta primers. Method: immunoSEQ multiplex PCR; TCRdb's copy keeps in-frame clones and lacks some. The data hold 95,000 to 150,000 clones, with roughly 76% observed a single time. Study findings and constraints: A cluster of highly shared sequence variants was likely a sequencing artifact.

Sequences were obtained from PBMCs. The V call is TRBV4-3, the J call TRBJ1-2; D gene unclear. The clonotype originates from a man under 40 in good health and CMV-seronegative. In DNA form, the CDR3 reads TGCGCCAGCAGCCCCGGCGGCAGTTTGGATCCCCACGGCTACACCTTC. It translates to CASSPGGSLDPHGYTF.